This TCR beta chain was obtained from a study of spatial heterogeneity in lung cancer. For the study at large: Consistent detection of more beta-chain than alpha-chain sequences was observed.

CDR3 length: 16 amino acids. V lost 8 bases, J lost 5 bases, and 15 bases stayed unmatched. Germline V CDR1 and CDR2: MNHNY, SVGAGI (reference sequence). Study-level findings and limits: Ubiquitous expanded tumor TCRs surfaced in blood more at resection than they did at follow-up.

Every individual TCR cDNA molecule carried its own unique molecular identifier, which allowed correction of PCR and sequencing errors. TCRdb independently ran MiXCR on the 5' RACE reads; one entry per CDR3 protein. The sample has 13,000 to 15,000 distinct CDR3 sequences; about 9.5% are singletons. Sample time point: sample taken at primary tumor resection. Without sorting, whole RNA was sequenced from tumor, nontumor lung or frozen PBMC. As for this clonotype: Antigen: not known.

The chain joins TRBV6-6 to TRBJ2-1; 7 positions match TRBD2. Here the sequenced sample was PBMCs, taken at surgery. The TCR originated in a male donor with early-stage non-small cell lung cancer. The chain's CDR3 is CASLWGASGNDNEQFF. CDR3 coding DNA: TGTGCCAGCCTATGGGGCGCTAGCGGAAACGACAATGAGCAGTTCTTC.